Listed here is a single T cell receptor beta chain. Antigen: not known. Some clones are missing from TCRdb's copy, which holds only in-frame ones; the method was immunoSEQ multiplex PCR. The repertoire holds approximately 58,000 clones, 85% to 95% seen once, with 5.8% in the top ten. This specimen belongs to a study of cytomegalovirus exposure and HLA in healthy donors. Germline values: CDR1 SNHLY, CDR2 FYNNEI. CDR3 size: 17 residues. V dropped 5 bases and J dropped 4; count of bases not matched to a gene: 11. The study's findings and limits: Subsequent analysis found a tendency for first-cohort TCR clusters to co-occur within the roughly 130 validation repertoires.

The material sequenced was PBMCs. The sequence derives from a young woman in good health and CMV-seropositive. This chain joins TRBV2 and TRBJ2-5, with 12 positions matching TRBD2. In nucleotides, the CDR3 is TGTGCCAGCAGTAGTCCTTACCGACTAGCGGGAGTAGAGACCCAGTACTTC. Its translation: CASSSPYRLAGVETQYF.